These T cell receptor beta chains were read from a single sample in a study of beta chain features in type 1 diabetes. TCRdb keeps only in-frame clones here, not all; method: immunoSEQ multiplex PCR. The table includes 55,000 to 85,000 clones, more than 45% detected once. Sequenced material: central memory CD4+ T cells from blood. These receptors were collected from a man aged 25 to 45 with type 1 diabetes. Both conserved end residues are part of each CDR3. D genes are given only for firm matches. Expanded clones get a size class; other rows say once, few or many, or leave the size out.

V	D	J	size	DNA	CDR3
TRBV4-3	NA	TRBJ2-3	NA	TGCGCCAGCAGCCAAGAGGGTACTAACACAGATACGCAGTATTTT	CASSQEGTNTDTQYF
TRBV19	TRBD1	TRBJ1-3	NA	TGTGCCAGTAGTATGGAGTACAGGGGCAGCGCGTGGGGAAACACCATATATTTT	CASSMEYRGSAWGNTIYF
TRBV6-5	TRBD2	TRBJ2-1	NA	TGTGCCAGCAGTTACTTAGCGGGGCCCGCCAATGAGCAGTTCTTC	CASSYLAGPANEQFF
TRBV19	NA	TRBJ1-1	few	TGTGCCAGTAGTGGACAAAAAGGACCCACTGAAGCTTTCTTT	CASSGQKGPTEAFF
TRBV7-9	TRBD2	TRBJ2-1	NA	TGTGCCAGCAGCCAAACTAGCGGGGCTTACAATGAGCAGTTCTTC	CASSQTSGAYNEQFF
TRBV4-1	NA	TRBJ2-3	NA	TGCGCCAGCAGCCCTCTACAGGGTGGGACAGATACGCAGTATTTT	CASSPLQGGTDTQYF
TRBV19	NA	TRBJ1-1	NA	TGTGCCAGTAGTATAAGTAGGGGGACTGAAGCTTTCTTT	CASSISRGTEAFF
TRBV27	NA	TRBJ1-3	NA	TGTGCCAGCAGTACGCGGGGTTCTGGAAACACCATATATTTT	CASSTRGSGNTIYF
TRBV19	TRBD2	TRBJ2-3	few	TGTGCCAGTAGTTGGACTAGCGGGGGGTCTAGCACAGATACGCAGTATTTT	CASSWTSGGSSTDTQYF
TRBV6-6	TRBD1	TRBJ1-1	few	TGTGCCAGCAGTGACCAGGGGGCAGGCACTGAAGCTTTCTTT	CASSDQGAGTEAFF
TRBV28	TRBD1	TRBJ2-7	few	TGTGCCAGCAGTTTGGTCGGGACAGGGTATTACGAGCAGTACTTC	CASSLVGTGYYEQYF
TRBV11-2	NA	TRBJ2-3	once	TGTGCCAGCAGCTCTCGTGGGAGCGGCACAGATACGCAGTATTTT	CASSSRGSGTDTQYF
TRBV5-1	TRBD1	TRBJ2-4	NA	TGCGCCAGCAGCCCTGGGACAGGGGGCCAGGAGGCCAAAAACATTCAGTACTTC	CASSPGTGGQEAKNIQYF
TRBV30	TRBD1	TRBJ1-6	NA	TGTGCCTGGAACCCGCTCGGGACAGGGGGCCGTTCACCCCTCCACTTT	CAWNPLGTGGRSPLHF
TRBV4-1	TRBD2	TRBJ2-2	few	TGCGCCAGCAGCCAACGAGGCGGGGGTAACACCGGGGAGCTGTTTTTT	CASSQRGGGNTGELFF
TRBV5-1	NA	TRBJ2-2	few	TGCGCCAGCCACGCGGGGCAGCTTAGAAACACCGGGGAGCTGTTTTTT	CASHAGQLRNTGELFF
TRBV7-6	NA	TRBJ1-4	NA	TGTGCCAGCAGCTTAGTCTCCGGACGGGGGGGTGAAAAACTGTTTTTT	CASSLVSGRGGEKLFF
TRBV7-8	NA	TRBJ2-4	NA	TGTGCCAGCAGCCGCCGGGCGGAACAGGGAAAAAACATTCAGTACTTC	CASSRRAEQGKNIQYF
TRBV6-1	NA	TRBJ2-5	few	TGTGCCAGCAGTGAAGGGGGGGAAGGGACCCAGTACTTC	CASSEGGEGTQYF
TRBV7-9	NA	TRBJ2-1	NA	TGTGCCAGCAGCCCTCAGGCGCTCAGCTCCTACAATGAGCAGTTCTTC	CASSPQALSSYNEQFF
TRBV29-1	NA	TRBJ2-3	few	TGCAGCGTCGCCCGGGACTCAAGGCGGACAGATACGCAGTATTTT	CSVARDSRRTDTQYF
TRBV2	TRBD1	TRBJ2-7	NA	TGTGCCAGCAGCAAGGGACAGGGAACCTACGAGCAGTACTTC	CASSKGQGTYEQYF
TRBV7-7	TRBD1	TRBJ1-1	NA	TGTGCTAGCAGTCGGGACAGGGACACTGAAGCTTTCTTT	CASSRDRDTEAFF
TRBV5-1	NA	TRBJ2-3	NA	TGCGCCAGCAGCTTGTACCCGGGGTCAGATACGCAGTATTTT	CASSLYPGSDTQYF
TRBV2	NA	TRBJ2-4	NA	TGTGCCAGCAGTGAACAAAGCACGGCCAAAAACATTCAGTACTTC	CASSEQSTAKNIQYF
TRBV7-9	TRBD2	TRBJ2-1	NA	TGTGCCAGCAGCCTCGGACTAGCGGGAGGCCCCCGGAGGGTTGAGCAGTTCTTC	CASSLGLAGGPRRVEQFF
TRBV4-1	NA	TRBJ2-2	few	TGCGCCAGCAGCCAAGCTACAGGCAGCACCGGGGAGCTGTTTTTT	CASSQATGSTGELFF
TRBV5-1	NA	TRBJ2-3	NA	TGCGCCAGCAGCTTCGACTCAGATACGCAGTATTTT	CASSFDSDTQYF
TRBV11-2	NA	TRBJ1-1	NA	TGTGCCAGCAGCCCTAGGGGGGGTTGGGGACGGTTTGGCACTGAAGCTTTCTTT	CASSPRGGWGRFGTEAFF
TRBV2	NA	TRBJ2-2	NA	TGTGCCAGCAGGGGCAGGAACACCGGGGAGCTGTTTTTT	CASRGRNTGELFF
TRBV29-1	NA	TRBJ1-6	NA	TGCAGCGTTTATGACGGGAACAATTCACCCCTCCACTTT	CSVYDGNNSPLHF
TRBV27	NA	TRBJ2-1	NA	TGTGCCAGCAGTATTCCAGGGGCTTCGCCGTTCTTC	CASSIPGASPFF
TRBV7-2	NA	TRBJ1-4	NA	TGTGCCAGCAGCCCCAAACGACGGACAGTAATGGATGAAAAACTGTTTTTT	CASSPKRRTVMDEKLFF
TRBV12-5	TRBD2	TRBJ2-1	few	TGTGCTAGTGGTTTGGCCGCCGGGGGGGCTATCTCCTACAATGAGCAGTTCTTC	CASGLAAGGAISYNEQFF
TRBV11-2	NA	TRBJ1-2	few	TGTGCCAGCAGTCCTACTCGAGATGGCTACACCTTC	CASSPTRDGYTF
TRBV19	NA	TRBJ2-7	NA	TGTGCCAGTAGTATAGATCAGCGACCAACCTACGAGCAGTACTTC	CASSIDQRPTYEQYF
TRBV5-6	NA	TRBJ1-1	NA	TGTGCCAGCAGCTTCGGACAGAAATGGGCTGAAGCTTTCTTT	CASSFGQKWAEAFF
TRBV28	TRBD1	TRBJ2-7	few	TGTGCCAGCCGACTGGCGACAGGGCGGGACGAGCAGTACTTC	CASRLATGRDEQYF
TRBV19	NA	TRBJ2-5	NA	TGTGCCAGTAGCAGGGTATCCGAGACCCAGTACTTC	CASSRVSETQYF
TRBV11-2	NA	TRBJ2-1	NA	TGTGCCAGCAGCTTAGGTTCTAGCTTAGCGCAGTTCTTC	CASSLGSSLAQFF
TRBV10-1	TRBD2	TRBJ2-1	NA	TGCGCCAGCAGTGAGGGACTAGCGGGAGGATCCCCCTACAATGAGCAGTTCTTC	CASSEGLAGGSPYNEQFF
TRBV11-2	NA	TRBJ1-1	few	TGTGCCAGCAGGACTACGGGGGGGAACACTGAAGCTTTCTTT	CASRTTGGNTEAFF
TRBV5-6	TRBD2	TRBJ2-7	once	TGTGCCAGCAGCCGACGCAGCGAGCGGGGGGTGGCGTACGAGCAGTACTTC	CASSRRSERGVAYEQYF
TRBV7-2	NA	TRBJ2-5	few	TGTGCCAGCAGCTTTGGCCGAGAGACCCAGTACTTC	CASSFGRETQYF
TRBV7-9	TRBD2	TRBJ2-3	few	TGTGCCAGCAGCTTCGGGGGGGGCTGCACAGATACGCAGTATTTT	CASSFGGGCTDTQYF
TRBV4-2	TRBD1	TRBJ2-6	NA	TGTGCCAGCAGCCAAGATGGCCACAGGGGGCGGGGTGGGGCCAACGTCCTGACTTTC	CASSQDGHRGRGGANVLTF
TRBV6-6	NA	TRBJ1-1	NA	TGTGCCAGCACCTTCAGAGGGGGTGTGAACACTGAAGCTTTCTTT	CASTFRGGVNTEAFF
TRBV5-4	NA	TRBJ2-2	NA	TGTGCCAGCAGCCCCTTCCGGGAGAACACCGGGGAGCTGTTTTTT	CASSPFRENTGELFF
TRBV5-1	NA	TRBJ2-2	NA	TGCGCCAGCAGCTCGGAAGGGGCCCACACCGGGGAGCTGTTTTTT	CASSSEGAHTGELFF
TRBV23-1	TRBD1	TRBJ2-7	NA	TGCGCCAGCAGTCTGGGACAGGGGCACGAGCAGTACTTC	CASSLGQGHEQYF
TRBV23-1	NA	TRBJ2-7	NA	TGCGCCAGCAGTCAATCGCCACAGGGTCCCTACGAGCAGTACTTC	CASSQSPQGPYEQYF
TRBV19	NA	TRBJ2-7	few	TGTGCCAGTAGTATAAGACAATCCTACGAGCAGTACTTC	CASSIRQSYEQYF
TRBV7-9	NA	TRBJ2-5	once	TGTGCCAGCAGCCTCGGACTAGGGGGGGAGACCCAGTACTTC	CASSLGLGGETQYF
TRBV9	TRBD1	TRBJ2-2	NA	TGTGCCAGCAGGGAGACAGGGTACACCGGGGAGCTGTTTTTT	CASRETGYTGELFF
TRBV13	NA	TRBJ2-7	NA	TGTGCCAGCAGCTCGGAGTCCTACGAGCAGTACTTC	CASSSESYEQYF
TRBV7-9	TRBD2	TRBJ2-2	NA	TGTGCCAGCCAAAGCACGGGAGGCACCGGGGAGCTGTTTTTT	CASQSTGGTGELFF
TRBV5-1	NA	TRBJ2-6	NA	TGCGCCAGCAGCACGGAGGGGTCTGGGGCCAACGTCCTGACTTTC	CASSTEGSGANVLTF
TRBV9	TRBD2	TRBJ2-5	NA	TGTGCCAGCAGCGCCGGGGGGGAAGAGACCCAGTACTTC	CASSAGGEETQYF
TRBV7-9	TRBD1	TRBJ1-2	once	TGTGCCAGCAGCCAGACAGGGGAAGGCTACACCTTC	CASSQTGEGYTF
TRBV6-5	NA	TRBJ2-3	once	TGTGCCAGCAGTTACTCGAGTGCCGGGAATACGCAGTATTTT	CASSYSSAGNTQYF